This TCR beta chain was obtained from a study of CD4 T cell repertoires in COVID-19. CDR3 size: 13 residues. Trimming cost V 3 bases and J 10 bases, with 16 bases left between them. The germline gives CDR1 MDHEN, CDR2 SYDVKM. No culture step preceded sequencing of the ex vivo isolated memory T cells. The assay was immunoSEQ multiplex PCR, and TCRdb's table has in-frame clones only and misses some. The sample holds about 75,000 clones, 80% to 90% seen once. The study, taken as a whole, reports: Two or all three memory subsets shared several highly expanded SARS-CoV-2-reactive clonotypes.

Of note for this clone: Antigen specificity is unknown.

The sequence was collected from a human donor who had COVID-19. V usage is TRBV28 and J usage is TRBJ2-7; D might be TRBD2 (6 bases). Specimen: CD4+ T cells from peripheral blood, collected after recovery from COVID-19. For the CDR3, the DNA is TGTGCCAGCAGTTTCCTCCGGACGGCGGGACAGTACTTC. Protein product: CASSFLRTAGQYF. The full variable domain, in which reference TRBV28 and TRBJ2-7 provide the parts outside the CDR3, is DVKVTQSSRYLVKRTGEKVFLECVQDMDHENMFWYRQDPGLGLRLIYFSYDVKMKEKGDIPEGYSVSREKKERFSLILESASTNQTSMYLCASSFLRTAGQYFGPGTRLTVT.